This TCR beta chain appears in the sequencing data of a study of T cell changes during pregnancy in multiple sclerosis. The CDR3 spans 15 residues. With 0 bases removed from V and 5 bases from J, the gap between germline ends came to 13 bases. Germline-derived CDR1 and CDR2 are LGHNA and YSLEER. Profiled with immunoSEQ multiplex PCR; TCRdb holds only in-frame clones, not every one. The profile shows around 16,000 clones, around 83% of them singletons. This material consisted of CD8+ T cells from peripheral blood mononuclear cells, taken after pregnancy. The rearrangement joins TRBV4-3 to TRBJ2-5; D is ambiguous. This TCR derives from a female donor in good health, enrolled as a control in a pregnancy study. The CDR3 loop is CASSQDFRRLETQYF. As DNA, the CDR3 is TGCGCCAGCAGCCAAGATTTCCGGCGGTTGGAGACCCAGTACTTC.